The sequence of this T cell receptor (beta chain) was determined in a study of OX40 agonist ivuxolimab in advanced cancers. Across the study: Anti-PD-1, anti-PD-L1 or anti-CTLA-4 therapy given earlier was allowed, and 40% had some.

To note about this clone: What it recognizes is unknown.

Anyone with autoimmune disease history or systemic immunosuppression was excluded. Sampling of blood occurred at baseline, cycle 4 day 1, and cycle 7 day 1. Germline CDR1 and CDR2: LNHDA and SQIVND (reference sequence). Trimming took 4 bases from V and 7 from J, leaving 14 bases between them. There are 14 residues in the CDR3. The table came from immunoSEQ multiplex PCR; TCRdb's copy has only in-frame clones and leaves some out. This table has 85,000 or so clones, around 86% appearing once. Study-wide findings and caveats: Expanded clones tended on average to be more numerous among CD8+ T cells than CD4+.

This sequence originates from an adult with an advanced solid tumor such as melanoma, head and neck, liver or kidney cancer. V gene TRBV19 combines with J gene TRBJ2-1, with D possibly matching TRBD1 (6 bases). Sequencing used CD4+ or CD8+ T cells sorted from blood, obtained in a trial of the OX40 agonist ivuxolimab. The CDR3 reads CASSTNRDRNEQFF. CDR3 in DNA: TGTGCCAGTAGTACAAACAGGGACCGGAATGAGCAGTTCTTC.